This T cell receptor (beta chain) was obtained from a study of T cell repertoires in cytomegalovirus infection. General study results and limits: CMV-specific TCR beta clonotypes restricted by HLA-C dominated the ex vivo response. Identification of carriers of CMV plus the relevant HLA was achieved through cumulative public TCR beta family frequency.

TCRdb fed the reads into MiXCR, producing one record per CDR3 protein. The data contain roughly 240,000 distinct CDR3 sequences, about 7% of them singletons. The CDR3 is made up of 14 amino acids. Germline V CDR1 and CDR2: SGHAT, FQNNGV. The V and J ends lost 6 bases and 5 bases respectively, with 14 bases between them. This clonotype has a count of ten or more. Its target is not known. This clonotype originated in a human donor in good health (CMV status not recorded). Some clones in this sample may be carry-over from other donors' samples. V gene TRBV11-2 combines with J gene TRBJ2-1; D is ambiguous. What was sequenced was PBMCs. CDR3 amino acids: CASRRIGLNNEQFF. In DNA, the CDR3 is TGTGCCAGCAGGCGGATAGGTTTGAACAATGAGCAGTTCTTC.